A single sample is the source of the 14 T cell receptor beta chains below, sequenced in a study of graft-versus-host responses after intestinal transplantation. The assay was immunoSEQ multiplex PCR, and TCRdb's table has in-frame clones only and misses some. This repertoire shows about 36,000 clones, approximately 93% found once; its top ten account for approximately 0.22%. Their specific antigens are unknown. This material consisted of unstimulated CD4+ T cells sorted from spleen or lymph node cells, taken before transplant. These receptor sequences come from a human donor who was the organ donor for an intestinal transplant.

J is TRBJ2-3 and V is TRBV6-5, with TRBD2 matching over 7 bases. V shed 11 bases, J shed 2 bases, and the junction held 7 bases outside the gene matches. Germline V gene lookup returns CDR1 MNHEY and CDR2 SVGAGI. The CDR3 has 13 amino acids. The CDR3 DNA is TGTGCCCTCGGCCGGGGGGACACAGATACGCAGTATTTT. Amino acid sequence: CALGRGDTDTQYF.

The chain has TRBV25-1 and TRBJ1-5; a weak D match, TRBD1 (6 bases). The germline gives CDR1 MGHDK, CDR2 SYGVNS. CDR3 length: 15 amino acids. Between the trimmed V and J ends, which lost 3 bases and 6 bases, there was a span of 15 bases. The CDR3 protein is CASSELGGAGQPQHF. The CDR3 DNA reads TGTGCCAGCAGTGAGTTGGGGGGGGCAGGTCAGCCCCAGCATTTT.

CDR3 bases: TGTGCCAGCAGTGACGCCTCGAACGGACGTTATGGCTACACCTTC. This encodes CASSDASNGRYGYTF. The genes are TRBV6-4 and TRBJ1-2; unclear D gene. CDR1 and CDR2 (germline): MRHNA, SNTAGT. Trimming removed 2 bases at V and 5 bases at J, with 15 bases between. CDR3 size: 15 residues.

This clone showed up just once. The chain employs TRBV6-1 and TRBJ2-3; D unresolved. Trimming removed 6 bases at V and 0 bases at J, with 10 bases between. CDR1 is MNHNS and CDR2 is SASEGT in the germline V gene. CDR3 size: 14 residues. The CDR3 sequence is CASRRRISTDTQYF. The CDR3 DNA follows: TGTGCCAGCAGGCGGCGCATAAGCACAGATACGCAGTATTTT.

This clone has only a few counts. The rearrangement links TRBV7-2 to TRBJ2-7, with D perhaps matching TRBD1 (5 bases). Germline CDR1 reads SGHTA; CDR2 reads FQGNSA. This CDR3 is 14 amino acids long. V lost 0 bases and J lost 7, with 13 bases in between. In DNA form, the CDR3 reads TGTGCCAGCAGCTTAGCGTCAAGGGGAAGGGAGCAGTACTTC. Protein: CASSLASRGREQYF.

With respect to this clone: This specimen includes other DNA sequences encoding the same CDR3. This chain uses TRBV19 with TRBJ2-3, with TRBD2 as a possible D gene (5 bases). Trimming left V 3 bases short and J 1 base short, with 5 bases between. Per the germline V gene, CDR1 is LNHDA and CDR2 is SQIVND (reference sequence). The CDR3 consists of 13 residues. CDR3 in amino acids: CASSISGTDTQYF. CDR3 DNA sequence: TGTGCCAGTAGTATTAGCGGCACAGATACGCAGTATTTT.

V usage is TRBV6-7 and J usage is TRBJ2-3; D possibly corresponds to TRBD2 (7 bases). TRBV6-7 is marked as an open reading frame, function uncertain. The CDR3 length is 18 residues. Trimming removed 6 bases at V and 6 bases at J, with 28 bases between. CDR3 sequence (DNA): TGTGCCAGCAGCGATCACATCCGGGGGGCCTTCTCTGGGGATACGCAGTATTTT. Translation: CASSDHIRGAFSGDTQYF.

This clone showed up just a few times. The CDR3 sequence is CATQVDKTEAFF. CDR3 nucleotides: TGTGCCACCCAAGTCGATAAGACTGAAGCTTTCTTT. The chain uses TRBV10-3 and TRBJ1-1; no firm D call. CDR1 ENHRY and CDR2 SYGVKD come from the germline V gene. The CDR3 is 12 amino acids. Trimming left V 10 bases short and J 5 bases short, with 14 bases between.

The V and J genes are TRBV7-9 and TRBJ1-1, with unresolved D. Per germline, CDR1 SEHNR and CDR2 FQNEAQ (reference sequence). The CDR3 length is 13 residues. Trimming removed 6 bases from V and 1 base from J, with 9 bases in between. The chain's CDR3 is CASRPIANTEAFF. DNA for the CDR3: TGTGCCAGCAGACCTATCGCGAACACTGAAGCTTTCTTT.

The CDR3 protein is CAWRADILTEAFF. The CDR3 DNA is TGTGCCTGGAGAGCCGACATCCTCACTGAAGCTTTCTTT. The gene calls are TRBV30 and TRBJ1-1; no firm D call. The CDR3 covers 13 residues. V was pared by 3 bases and J by 4 bases, with 12 bases between. Germline CDR1 GTSNPN, CDR2 SVGIG (reference sequence).

This clone turned up a few times. The chain recombines TRBV19 with TRBJ1-5, with D unclear. Germline V gene lookup returns CDR1 LNHDA and CDR2 SQIVND (reference sequence). The ends were cut back, 8 bases at V and 1 base at J, with 12 bases in the middle. This CDR3 is built from 14 residues. CDR3: CASHSDWSNQPQHF. The CDR3 DNA reads as TGTGCCAGTCACTCGGATTGGAGCAATCAGCCCCAGCATTTT. Complete variable domain (other parts from reference TRBV19 and TRBJ1-5): DGGITQSPKYLFRKEGQNVTLSCEQNLNHDAMYWYRQDPGQGLRLIYYSQIVNDFQKGDIAEGYSVSREKKESFPLTVTSAQKNPTAFYLCASHSDWSNQPQHFGDGTRLSIL.

V gene TRBV28 combines with J gene TRBJ2-1; TRBD2 matches at 15 bases. CDR3 length equals 18 residues. CDR1 and CDR2 (germline): MDHEN, SYDVKM. Unmatched junction bases numbered 10, after V lost 6 bases and J lost 4 bases. The CDR3 DNA follows: TGTGCCAGCAGGCGGACTAGCGGGGGGGCCTCAGGGTACAATGAGCAGTTCTTC. Its translation: CASRRTSGGASGYNEQFF.

This rearrangement joins TRBV11-2 to TRBJ2-7, with no clear D. V lost 4 bases to trimming and J lost 3 bases, with 7 bases between them. The length of the CDR3 is 12 residues. Germline CDR1 and CDR2: SGHAT and FQNNGV. In DNA, the CDR3 is TGTGCCAGCAGCTCCAACATCTACGAGCAGTACTTC. Translating it yields CASSSNIYEQYF.

CDR3 residues: CASSLRFFYGYTF. The CDR3 nucleotides are TGTGCCAGCAGCTTAAGGTTTTTCTATGGCTACACCTTC. The rearrangement joins TRBV5-4 to TRBJ1-2; D remains unclear. Looked up from germline, CDR1 is SGHNT and CDR2 is YYREEE (reference sequence). Trimming pared 2 bases from V and 4 bases from J, leaving 9 bases between. The CDR3 totals 13 residues.